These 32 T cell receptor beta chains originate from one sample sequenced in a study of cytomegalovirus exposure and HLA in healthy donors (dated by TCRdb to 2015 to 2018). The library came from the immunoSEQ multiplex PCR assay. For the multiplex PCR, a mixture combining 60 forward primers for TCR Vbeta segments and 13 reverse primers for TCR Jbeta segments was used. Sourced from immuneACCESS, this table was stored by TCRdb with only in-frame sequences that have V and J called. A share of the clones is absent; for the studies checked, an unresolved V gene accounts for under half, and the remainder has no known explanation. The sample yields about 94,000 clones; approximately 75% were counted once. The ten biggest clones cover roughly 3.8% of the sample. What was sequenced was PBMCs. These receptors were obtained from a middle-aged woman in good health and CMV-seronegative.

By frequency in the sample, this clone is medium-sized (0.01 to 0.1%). This CDR3 is CASSQTSGGAYNEQFF. CDR3 nucleotide sequence: TGCGCCAGCAGCCAGACTAGCGGGGGGGCCTACAATGAGCAGTTCTTC. The rearrangement uses TRBV4-3 and TRBJ2-1, with 14 bases fitting TRBD2. V lost 3 bases, J lost 2 bases, and 0 bases stayed unmatched. The germline CDR1 and CDR2 sequences are LGHNA and YSLEER. This CDR3 has 16 amino acids.

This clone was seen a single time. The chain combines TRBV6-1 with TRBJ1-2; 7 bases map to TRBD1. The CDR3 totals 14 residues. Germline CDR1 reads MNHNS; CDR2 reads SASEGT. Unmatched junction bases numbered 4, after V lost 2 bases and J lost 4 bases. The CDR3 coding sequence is TGTGCCAGCAGTGAATTTAGACAGGGCTATGGCTACACCTTC. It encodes CASSEFRQGYGYTF.

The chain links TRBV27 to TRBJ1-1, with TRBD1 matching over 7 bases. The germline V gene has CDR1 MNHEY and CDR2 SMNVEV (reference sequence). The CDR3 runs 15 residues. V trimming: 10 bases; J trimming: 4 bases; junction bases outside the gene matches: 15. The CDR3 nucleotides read TGTGCCACCCACCCCATCGGCACAGGGGCCACTGAAGCTTTCTTT. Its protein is CATHPIGTGATEAFF.

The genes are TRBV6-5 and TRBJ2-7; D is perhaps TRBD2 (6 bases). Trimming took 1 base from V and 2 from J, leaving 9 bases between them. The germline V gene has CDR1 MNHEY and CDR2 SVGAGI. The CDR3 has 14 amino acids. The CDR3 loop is CASSYYGGPYEQYF. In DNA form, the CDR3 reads TGTGCCAGCAGTTACTACGGGGGTCCCTACGAGCAGTACTTC.

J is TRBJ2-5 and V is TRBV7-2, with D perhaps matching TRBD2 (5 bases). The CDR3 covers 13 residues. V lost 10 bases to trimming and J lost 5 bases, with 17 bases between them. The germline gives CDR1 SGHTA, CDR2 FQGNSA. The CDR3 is CATHRSPGETQYF. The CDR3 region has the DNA TGTGCCACCCACCGTTCCCCGGGGGAGACCCAGTACTTC. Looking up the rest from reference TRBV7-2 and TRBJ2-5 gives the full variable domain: GAGVSQSPSNKVTEKGKDVELRCDPISGHTALYWYRQSLGQGLEFLIYFQGNSAPDKSGLPSDRFSAERTGGSVSTLTIQRTQQEDSAVYLCATHRSPGETQYFGPGTRLLVL.

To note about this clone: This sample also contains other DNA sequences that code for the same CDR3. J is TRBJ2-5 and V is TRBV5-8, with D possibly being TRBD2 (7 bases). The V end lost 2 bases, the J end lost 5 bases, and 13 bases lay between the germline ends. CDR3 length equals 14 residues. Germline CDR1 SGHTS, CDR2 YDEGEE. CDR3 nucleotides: TGTGCCAGCAGCTTAGCGGGGCAGGGGGAGACCCAGTACTTC. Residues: CASSLAGQGETQYF.

The CDR3 sequence: CASSISGTGVDYGYTF. DNA for the CDR3: TGTGCCAGTAGTATCTCCGGGACAGGGGTGGACTATGGCTACACCTTC. The chain couples TRBV19 to TRBJ1-2, with TRBD1 matching 10 bases. The V gene's germline CDR1 is LNHDA and CDR2 SQIVND (reference sequence). Unmatched junction bases numbered 7, after V lost 3 bases and J lost 3 bases. This CDR3 has 16 amino acids.

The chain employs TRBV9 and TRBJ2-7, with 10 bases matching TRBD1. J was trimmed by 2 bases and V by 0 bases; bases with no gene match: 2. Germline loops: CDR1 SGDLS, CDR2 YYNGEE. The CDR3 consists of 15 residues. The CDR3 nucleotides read TGTGCCAGCAGCGTAGGTGGGACAGGGGCCTACGAGCAGTACTTC. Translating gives CASSVGGTGAYEQYF. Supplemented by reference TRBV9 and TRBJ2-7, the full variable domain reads DSGVTQTPKHLITATGQRVTLRCSPRSGDLSVYWYQQSLDQGLQFLIQYYNGEERAKGNILERFSAQQFPDLHSELNLSSLELGDSALYFCASSVGGTGAYEQYFGPGTRLTVT.

The CDR3 loop is CASSGQGPNTEAFF. The CDR3 DNA sequence: TGCGCCAGCAGCGGACAGGGTCCGAACACTGAAGCTTTCTTT. V usage is TRBV5-1 and J usage is TRBJ1-1; TRBD1 matches 8 bases. The CDR3 runs to 14 residues. V shed 4 bases and J 1 base; nucleotides not matched to a gene: 3. The germline V gene has CDR1 SGHRS and CDR2 YFSETQ.

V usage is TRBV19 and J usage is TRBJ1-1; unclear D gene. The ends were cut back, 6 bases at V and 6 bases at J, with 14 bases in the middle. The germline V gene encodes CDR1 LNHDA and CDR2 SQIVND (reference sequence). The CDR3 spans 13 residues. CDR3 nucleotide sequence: TGTGCCAGTAGCCTGACAACGCCTCCTGAAGCTTTCTTT. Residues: CASSLTTPPEAFF.

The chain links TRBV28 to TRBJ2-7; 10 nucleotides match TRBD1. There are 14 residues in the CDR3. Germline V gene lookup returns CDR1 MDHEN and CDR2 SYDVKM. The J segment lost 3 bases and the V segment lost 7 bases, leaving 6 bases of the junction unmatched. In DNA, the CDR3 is TGTGCCAGCACCGCCGGGACAGGGGTCTACGAGCAGTACTTC. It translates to CASTAGTGVYEQYF.

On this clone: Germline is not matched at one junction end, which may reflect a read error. The CDR3 sequence: CASKQGGYSNQPQNF. The DNA of the CDR3 is TGTGCCAGTAAGCAGGGTGGGTATAGCAATCAGCCCCAGAATTTT. This chain joins TRBV19 and TRBJ1-5; TRBD1 might be the D (5 bases). The germline V gene encodes CDR1 LNHDA and CDR2 SQIVND (reference sequence). The CDR3 loop spans 15 amino acids.

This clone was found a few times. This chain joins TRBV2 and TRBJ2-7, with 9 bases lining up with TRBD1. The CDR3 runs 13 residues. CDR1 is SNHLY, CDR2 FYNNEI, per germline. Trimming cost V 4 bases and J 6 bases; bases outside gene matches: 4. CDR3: CASSGDRVTEQYF. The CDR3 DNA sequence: TGTGCCAGCAGTGGGGACAGGGTGACCGAGCAGTACTTC.

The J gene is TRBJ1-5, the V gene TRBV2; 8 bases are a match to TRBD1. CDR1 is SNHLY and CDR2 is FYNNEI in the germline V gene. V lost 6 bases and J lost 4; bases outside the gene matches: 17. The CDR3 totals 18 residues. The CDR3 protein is CASSQFRDRGLGNQPQHF. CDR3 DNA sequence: TGTGCCAGCAGCCAGTTCCGCGACAGGGGTCTGGGTAATCAGCCCCAGCATTTT.

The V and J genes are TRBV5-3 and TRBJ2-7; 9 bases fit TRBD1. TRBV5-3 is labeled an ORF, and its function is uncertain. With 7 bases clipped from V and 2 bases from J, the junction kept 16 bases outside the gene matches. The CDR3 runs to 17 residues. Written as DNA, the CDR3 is TGTGCCAGAGCCAAGGTAGTGGGGGACAGGGCTACCTACGAGCAGTACTTC. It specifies CARAKVVGDRATYEQYF.

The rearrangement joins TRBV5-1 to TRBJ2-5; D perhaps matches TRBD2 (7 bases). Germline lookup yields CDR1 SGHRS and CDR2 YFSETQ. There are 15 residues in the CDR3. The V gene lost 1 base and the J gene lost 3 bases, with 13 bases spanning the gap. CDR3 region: CASSLSAGAEETQYF. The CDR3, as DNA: TGCGCCAGCAGCTTGTCGGCGGGGGCCGAAGAGACCCAGTACTTC.

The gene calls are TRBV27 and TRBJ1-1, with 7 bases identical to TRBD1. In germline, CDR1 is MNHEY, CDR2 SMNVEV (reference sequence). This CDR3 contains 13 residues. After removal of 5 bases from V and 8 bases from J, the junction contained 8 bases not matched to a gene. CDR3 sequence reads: CASSLGTEREAFF. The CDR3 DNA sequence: TGTGCCAGCAGTCTAGGGACAGAGAGAGAAGCTTTCTTT.

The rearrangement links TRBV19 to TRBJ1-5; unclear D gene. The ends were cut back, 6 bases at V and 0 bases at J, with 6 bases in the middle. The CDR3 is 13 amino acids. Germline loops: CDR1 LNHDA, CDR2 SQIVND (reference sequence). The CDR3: CASSPYSNQPQHF. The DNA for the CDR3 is TGTGCCAGTAGCCCTTATAGCAATCAGCCCCAGCATTTT.

DNA for the CDR3: TGTGCCAGCCAAACAGGGGGTTATGGCTACACCTTC. Protein sequence: CASQTGGYGYTF. V is TRBV5-6 and J is TRBJ1-2; 8 bases agree with TRBD1. This CDR3 contains 12 residues. Trimming at V came to 7 bases and at J to 5 bases, leaving 4 bases not matched to a gene. Per germline, CDR1 SGHDT and CDR2 YYEEEE.

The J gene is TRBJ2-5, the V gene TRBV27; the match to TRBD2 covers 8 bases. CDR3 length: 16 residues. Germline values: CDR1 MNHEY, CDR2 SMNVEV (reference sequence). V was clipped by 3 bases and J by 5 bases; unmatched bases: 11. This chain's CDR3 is CASSFADGGALETQYF. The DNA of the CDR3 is TGTGCCAGCAGTTTCGCGGACGGGGGGGCCTTGGAGACCCAGTACTTC.

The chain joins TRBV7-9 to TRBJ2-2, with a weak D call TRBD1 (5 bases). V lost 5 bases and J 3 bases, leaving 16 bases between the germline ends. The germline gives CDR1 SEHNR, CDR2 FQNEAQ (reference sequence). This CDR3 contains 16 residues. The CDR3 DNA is TGTGCCAGCAGCCTACCAGTAGGGGTGGACACCGGGGAGCTGTTTTTT. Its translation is CASSLPVGVDTGELFF.

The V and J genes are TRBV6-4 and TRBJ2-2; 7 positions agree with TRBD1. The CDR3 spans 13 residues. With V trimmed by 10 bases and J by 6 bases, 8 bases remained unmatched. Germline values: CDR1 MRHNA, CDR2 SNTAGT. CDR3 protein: CATRQGTAGELFF. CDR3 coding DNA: TGTGCCACACGACAGGGTACGGCCGGGGAGCTGTTTTTT.

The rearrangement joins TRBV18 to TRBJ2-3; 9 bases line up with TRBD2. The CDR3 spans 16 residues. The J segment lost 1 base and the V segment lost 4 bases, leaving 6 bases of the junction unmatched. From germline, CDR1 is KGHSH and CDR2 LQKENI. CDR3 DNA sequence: TGTGCCAGCTCACGTTTAGCGGGGGATGGCACAGATACGCAGTATTTT. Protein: CASSRLAGDGTDTQYF.

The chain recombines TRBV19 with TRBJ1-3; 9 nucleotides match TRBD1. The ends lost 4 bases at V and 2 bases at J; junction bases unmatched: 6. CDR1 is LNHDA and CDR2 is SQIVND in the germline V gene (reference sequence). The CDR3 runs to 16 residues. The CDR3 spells CASSTSGTGTGNTIYF. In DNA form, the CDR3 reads TGTGCCAGTAGTACTTCCGGGACAGGGACTGGAAACACCATATATTTT.

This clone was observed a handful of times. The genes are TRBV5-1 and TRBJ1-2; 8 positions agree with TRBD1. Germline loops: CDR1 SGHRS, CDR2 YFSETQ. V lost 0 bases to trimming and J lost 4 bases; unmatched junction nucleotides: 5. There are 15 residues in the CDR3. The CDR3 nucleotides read TGCGCCAGCAGCTTGGGAACAGGGGGGAGCTATGGCTACACCTTC. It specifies CASSLGTGGSYGYTF. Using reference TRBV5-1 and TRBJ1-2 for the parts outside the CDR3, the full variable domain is KAGVTQTPRYLIKTRGQQVTLSCSPISGHRSVSWYQQTPGQGLQFLFEYFSETQRNKGNFPGRFSGRQFSNSRSEMNVSTLELGDSALYLCASSLGTGGSYGYTFGSGTRLTVV.

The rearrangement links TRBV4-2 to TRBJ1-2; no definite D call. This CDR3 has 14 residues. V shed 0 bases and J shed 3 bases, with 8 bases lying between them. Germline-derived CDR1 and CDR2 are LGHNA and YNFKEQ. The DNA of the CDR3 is TGTGCCAGCAGCCAAGAACTCAGGCACTATGGCTACACCTTC. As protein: CASSQELRHYGYTF.

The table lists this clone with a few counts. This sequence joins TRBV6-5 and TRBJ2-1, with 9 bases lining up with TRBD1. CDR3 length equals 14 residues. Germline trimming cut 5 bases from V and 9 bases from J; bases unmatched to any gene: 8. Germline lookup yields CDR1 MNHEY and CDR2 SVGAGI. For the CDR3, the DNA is TGTGCCAGCAGTCGGGACAGGGCAGTTGGTGAGCAGTTCTTC. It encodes CASSRDRAVGEQFF.

DNA for the CDR3: TGTGCCAGCAGTCGACTCCTTCAGCCCCAGCATTTT. As protein: CASSRLLQPQHF. This chain links TRBV28 with TRBJ1-5, with D hard to call. This CDR3 contains 12 residues. Germline V gives CDR1 MDHEN, CDR2 SYDVKM. The germline V and J ends were trimmed by 5 bases and 6 bases, with 8 bases remaining between them. Full variable domain (outside the CDR3, taken from reference TRBV28 and TRBJ1-5): DVKVTQSSRYLVKRTGEKVFLECVQDMDHENMFWYRQDPGLGLRLIYFSYDVKMKEKGDIPEGYSVSREKKERFSLILESASTNQTSMYLCASSRLLQPQHFGDGTRLSIL.

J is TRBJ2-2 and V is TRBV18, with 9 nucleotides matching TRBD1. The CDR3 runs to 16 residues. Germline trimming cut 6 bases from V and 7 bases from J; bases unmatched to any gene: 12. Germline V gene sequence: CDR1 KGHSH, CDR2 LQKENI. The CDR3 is CASSSNGQGIFGELFF. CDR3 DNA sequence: TGTGCCAGCTCTTCCAACGGACAGGGGATTTTCGGGGAGCTGTTTTTT.

Written as DNA, the CDR3 is TGTGCCAGCAGCTTAGGTTGGGGCAACTACGAGCAGTACTTC. It encodes CASSLGWGNYEQYF. V gene TRBV7-6 combines with J gene TRBJ2-5; perhaps TRBD1 as D (5 bases). The J call could be wrong; TRBJ2-7 is a better fit for the DNA end. Germline V CDR1 and CDR2: SGHVS, FNYEAQ. There are 14 residues in the CDR3.

The CDR3 here is CASSPVNRGTYEQYF. CDR3 nucleotide sequence: TGTGCCAGCTCACCTGTGAACAGGGGGACCTACGAGCAGTACTTC. This rearrangement joins TRBV18 to TRBJ2-7; TRBD1 aligns across 8 bases. The J segment lost 2 bases and the V segment lost 3 bases, leaving 6 bases of the junction unmatched. The CDR3 has 15 amino acids. The germline CDR1 and CDR2 sequences are KGHSH and LQKENI.

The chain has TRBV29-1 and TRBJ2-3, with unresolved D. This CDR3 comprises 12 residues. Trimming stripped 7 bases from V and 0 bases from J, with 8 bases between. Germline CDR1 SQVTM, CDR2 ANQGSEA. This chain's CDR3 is CSAAGSTDTQYF. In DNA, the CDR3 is TGCAGCGCCGCAGGCAGCACAGATACGCAGTATTTT.